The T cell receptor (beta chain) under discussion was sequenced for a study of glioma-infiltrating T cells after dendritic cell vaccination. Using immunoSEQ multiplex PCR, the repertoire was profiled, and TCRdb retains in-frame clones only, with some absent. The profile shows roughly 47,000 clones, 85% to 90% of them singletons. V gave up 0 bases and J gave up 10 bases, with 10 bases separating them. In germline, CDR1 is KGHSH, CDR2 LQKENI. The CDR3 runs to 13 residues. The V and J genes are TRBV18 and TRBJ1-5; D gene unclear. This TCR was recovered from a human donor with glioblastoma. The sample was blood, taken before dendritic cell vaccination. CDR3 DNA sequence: TGTGCCAGCTCACCACCCACGGGAGGACCCCAGCATTTT. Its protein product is CASSPPTGGPQHF.